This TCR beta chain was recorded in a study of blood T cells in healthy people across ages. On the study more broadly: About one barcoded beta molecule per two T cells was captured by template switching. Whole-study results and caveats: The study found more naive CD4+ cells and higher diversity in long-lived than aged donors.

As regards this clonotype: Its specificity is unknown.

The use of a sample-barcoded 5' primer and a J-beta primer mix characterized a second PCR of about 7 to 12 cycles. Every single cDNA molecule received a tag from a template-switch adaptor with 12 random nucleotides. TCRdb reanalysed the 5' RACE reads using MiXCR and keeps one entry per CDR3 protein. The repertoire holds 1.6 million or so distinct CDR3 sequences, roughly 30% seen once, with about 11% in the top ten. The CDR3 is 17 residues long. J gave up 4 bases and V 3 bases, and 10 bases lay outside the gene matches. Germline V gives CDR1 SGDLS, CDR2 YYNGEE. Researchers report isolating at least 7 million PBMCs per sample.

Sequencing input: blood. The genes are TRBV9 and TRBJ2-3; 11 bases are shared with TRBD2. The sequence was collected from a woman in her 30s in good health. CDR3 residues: CASSALLAGVDPDTQYF. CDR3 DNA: TGTGCCAGCAGCGCGCTACTAGCGGGAGTTGATCCAGATACGCAGTATTTT. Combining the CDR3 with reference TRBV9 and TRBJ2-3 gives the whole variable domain DSGVTQTPKHLITATGQRVTLRCSPRSGDLSVYWYQQSLDQGLQFLIQYYNGEERAKGNILERFSAQQFPDLHSELNLSSLELGDSALYFCASSALLAGVDPDTQYFGPGTRLTVL.